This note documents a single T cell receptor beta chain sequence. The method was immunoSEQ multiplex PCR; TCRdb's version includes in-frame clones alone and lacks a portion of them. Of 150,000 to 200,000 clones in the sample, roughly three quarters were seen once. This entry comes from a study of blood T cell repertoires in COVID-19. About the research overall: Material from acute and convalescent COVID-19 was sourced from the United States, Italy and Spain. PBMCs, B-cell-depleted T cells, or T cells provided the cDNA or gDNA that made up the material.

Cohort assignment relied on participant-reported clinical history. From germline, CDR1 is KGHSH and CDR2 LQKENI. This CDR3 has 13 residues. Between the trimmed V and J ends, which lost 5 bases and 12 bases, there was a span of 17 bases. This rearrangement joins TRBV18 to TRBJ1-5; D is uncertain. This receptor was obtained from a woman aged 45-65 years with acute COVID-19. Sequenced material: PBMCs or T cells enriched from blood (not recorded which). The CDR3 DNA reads TGTGCCAGCTCATCAAATATAGCGGATTTCCAGCATTTT. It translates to CASSSNIADFQHF.